Described below is a single T cell receptor beta chain sequence and its context. The length of the CDR3 is 15 residues. CDR1 and CDR2 from the germline V gene are KGHSH and LQKENI. The V segment lost 3 bases and the J segment 1 base; nucleotides outside the gene matches: 5. Measured with immunoSEQ multiplex PCR; TCRdb has only the in-frame clones, and not every one. Of 310,000 or so clones in the sample, 90% were seen once. These data originate in a study of blood T cell repertoires in COVID-19. Material for sequencing was PBMCs or T cells enriched from blood (not recorded which). The chain carries TRBV18 and TRBJ1-1, with 7 bases that match TRBD1. The receptor's source is a woman between 18 and 29 years old with acute COVID-19. CDR3 bases: TGTGCCAGCTCACCCAACAGGGGTGGGAACACTGAAGCTTTCTTT. Encoded protein: CASSPNRGGNTEAFF.